This T cell receptor (beta chain) was obtained from a study of shared clonotypes between healthy human individuals. As for the study in general: Three plates each covered CD4 naive and memory; CD8 naive two, CD8 memory one.

The germline V gene has CDR1 GTSNPN and CDR2 SVGIG (reference sequence). This CDR3 region has 11 residues. V was pared by 3 bases and J by 2 bases, with 5 bases between. Assay used: immunoSEQ multiplex PCR; TCRdb lists only in-frame clones, some missing. The data contain 1.5 million to 2.5 million clones, about 94% of them singletons. Whole-study results and caveats: Owing to a small donor count, the genetic and exposure-history diversity represented was limited. The study found lower generation probabilities in non-shared clonotypes than in those shared by all four donors. The study sampled only blood, and tissue repertoires likely differ.

CD45RO-negative, CCR7-positively selected cells formed the naive CD8 fraction, excluding terminally differentiated effector memory CD45RA+ cells. Only one count was recorded for this clone. The target antigen is unknown. The TCR comes from a man aged 18 to 30 in good health. Source material: naive CD8+ T cells sorted from blood. The rearrangement uses TRBV30 and TRBJ2-7; D is unresolved. CDR3 DNA: TGTGCCTGGAGAATAGCCTACGAGCAGTACTTC. It codes for CAWRIAYEQYF.